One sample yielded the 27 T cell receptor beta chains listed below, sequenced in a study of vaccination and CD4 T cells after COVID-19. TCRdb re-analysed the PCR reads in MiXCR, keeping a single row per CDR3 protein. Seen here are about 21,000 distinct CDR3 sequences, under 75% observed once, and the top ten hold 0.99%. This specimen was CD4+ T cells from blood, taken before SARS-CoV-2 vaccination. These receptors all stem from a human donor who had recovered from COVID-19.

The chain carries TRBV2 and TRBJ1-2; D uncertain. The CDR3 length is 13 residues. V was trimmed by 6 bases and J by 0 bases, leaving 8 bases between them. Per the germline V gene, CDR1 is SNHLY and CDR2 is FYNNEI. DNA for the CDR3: TGTGCCAGCAGGGCGGATTCTAACTATGGCTACACCTTC. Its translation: CASRADSNYGYTF.

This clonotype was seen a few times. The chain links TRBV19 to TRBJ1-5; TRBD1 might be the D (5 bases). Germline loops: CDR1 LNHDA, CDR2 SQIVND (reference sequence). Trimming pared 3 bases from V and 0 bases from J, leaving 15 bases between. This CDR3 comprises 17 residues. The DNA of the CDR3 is TGTGCCAGTAGTATCCGGGGACCTTCTCTTAGCAATCAGCCCCAGCATTTT. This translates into CASSIRGPSLSNQPQHF.

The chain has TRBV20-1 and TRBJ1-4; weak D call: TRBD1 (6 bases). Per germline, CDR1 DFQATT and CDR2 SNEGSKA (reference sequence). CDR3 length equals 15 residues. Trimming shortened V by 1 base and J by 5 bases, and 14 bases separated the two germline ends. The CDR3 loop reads CSARAWGGRNEKLFF. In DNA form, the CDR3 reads TGCAGTGCTAGAGCCTGGGGGGGCAGAAATGAAAAACTGTTTTTT.

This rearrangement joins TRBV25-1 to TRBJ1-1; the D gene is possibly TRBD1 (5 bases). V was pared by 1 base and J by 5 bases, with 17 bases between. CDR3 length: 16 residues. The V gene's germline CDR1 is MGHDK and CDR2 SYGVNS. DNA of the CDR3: TGTGCCAGCAGTGAATTTGCAGGAGGGGATCGAACTGAAGCTTTCTTT. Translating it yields CASSEFAGGDRTEAFF.

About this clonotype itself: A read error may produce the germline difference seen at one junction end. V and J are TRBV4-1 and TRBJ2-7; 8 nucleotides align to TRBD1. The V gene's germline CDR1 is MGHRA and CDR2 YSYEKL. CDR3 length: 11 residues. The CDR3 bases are TGCGCCAGCAGCGGAGGGACAGGCGAGCACTTC. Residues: CASSGGTGEHF.

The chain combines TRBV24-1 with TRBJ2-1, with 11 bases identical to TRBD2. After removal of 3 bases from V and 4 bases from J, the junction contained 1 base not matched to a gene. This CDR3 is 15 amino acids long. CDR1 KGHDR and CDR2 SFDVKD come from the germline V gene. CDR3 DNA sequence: TGTGCCACCAGTGATGGACTAGCGGGTTACAATGAGCAGTTCTTC. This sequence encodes CATSDGLAGYNEQFF.

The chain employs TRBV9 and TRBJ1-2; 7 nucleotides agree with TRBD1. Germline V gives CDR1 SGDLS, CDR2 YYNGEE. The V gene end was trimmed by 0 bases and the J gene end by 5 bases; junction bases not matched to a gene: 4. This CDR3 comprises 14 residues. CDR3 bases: TGTGCCAGCAGCGTAGGGACAGGCATATATGGCTACACCTTC. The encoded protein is CASSVGTGIYGYTF.

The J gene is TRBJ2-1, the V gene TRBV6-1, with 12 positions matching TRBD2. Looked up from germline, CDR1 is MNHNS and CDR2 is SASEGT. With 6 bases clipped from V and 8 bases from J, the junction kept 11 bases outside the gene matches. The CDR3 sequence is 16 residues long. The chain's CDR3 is CASRIRRLAGADEQFF. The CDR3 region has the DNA TGTGCCAGCAGGATAAGGAGACTAGCGGGAGCGGATGAGCAGTTCTTC.

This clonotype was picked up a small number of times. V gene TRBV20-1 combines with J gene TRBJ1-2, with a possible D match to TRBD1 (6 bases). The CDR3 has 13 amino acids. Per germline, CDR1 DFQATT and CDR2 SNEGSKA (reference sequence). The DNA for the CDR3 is TGCCTTCCGAATGGGGCAGGGGAGTATGGCTACACCTTC. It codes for CLPNGAGEYGYTF.

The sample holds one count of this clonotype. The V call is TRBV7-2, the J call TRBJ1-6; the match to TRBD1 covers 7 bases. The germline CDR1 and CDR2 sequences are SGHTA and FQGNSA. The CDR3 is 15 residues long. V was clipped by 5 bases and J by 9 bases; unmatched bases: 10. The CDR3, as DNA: TGTGCCAGCAGCCTGCAAAACAGGGGTGGTTCACCCCTCCACTTT. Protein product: CASSLQNRGGSPLHF. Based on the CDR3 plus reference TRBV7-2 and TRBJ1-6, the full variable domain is GAGVSQSPSNKVTEKGKDVELRCDPISGHTALYWYRQSLGQGLEFLIYFQGNSAPDKSGLPSDRFSAERTGGSVSTLTIQRTQQEDSAVYLCASSLQNRGGSPLHFGNGTRLTVT.

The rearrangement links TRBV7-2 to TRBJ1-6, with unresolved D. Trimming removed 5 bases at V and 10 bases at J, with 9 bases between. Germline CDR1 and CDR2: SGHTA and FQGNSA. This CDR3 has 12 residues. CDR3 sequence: CASSRSQSPLHF. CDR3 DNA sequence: TGTGCCAGCAGCCGCTCCCAGTCACCCCTCCACTTT. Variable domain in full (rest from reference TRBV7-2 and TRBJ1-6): GAGVSQSPSNKVTEKGKDVELRCDPISGHTALYWYRQSLGQGLEFLIYFQGNSAPDKSGLPSDRFSAERTGGSVSTLTIQRTQQEDSAVYLCASSRSQSPLHFGNGTRLTVT.

CDR3 sequence: CASRSPSGEQYF. The CDR3 region has the DNA TGTGCCAGCCGCTCCCCATCCGGCGAGCAGTACTTC. This chain connects TRBV5-4 to TRBJ2-7; unclear D gene. In germline, CDR1 is SGHNT, CDR2 YYREEE (reference sequence). The CDR3 runs 12 residues. The V gene lost 7 bases and the J gene lost 6 bases, with 14 bases spanning the gap. The complete variable domain, with remaining parts taken from reference TRBV5-4 and TRBJ2-7, reads ETGVTQSPTHLIKTRGQQVTLRCSSQSGHNTVSWYQQALGQGPQFIFQYYREEENGRGNFPPRFSGLQFPNYSSELNVNALELDDSALYLCASRSPSGEQYFGPGTRLTVT.

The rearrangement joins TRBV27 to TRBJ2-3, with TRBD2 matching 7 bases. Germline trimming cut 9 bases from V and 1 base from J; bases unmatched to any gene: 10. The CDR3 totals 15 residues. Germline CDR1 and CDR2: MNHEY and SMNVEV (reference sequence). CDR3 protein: CASSPSGLGTDTQYF. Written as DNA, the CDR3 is TGTGCCAGTTCTCCTAGCGGACTTGGCACAGATACGCAGTATTTT.

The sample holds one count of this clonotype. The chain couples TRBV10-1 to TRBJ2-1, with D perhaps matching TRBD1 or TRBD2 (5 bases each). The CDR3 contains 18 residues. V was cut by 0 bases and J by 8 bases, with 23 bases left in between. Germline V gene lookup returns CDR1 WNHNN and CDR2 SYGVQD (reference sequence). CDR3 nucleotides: TGCGCCAGCAGTGAGTCTGCCCGGGACGCAGAAAAAGAGGATGAGCAGTTCTTC. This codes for CASSESARDAEKEDEQFF.

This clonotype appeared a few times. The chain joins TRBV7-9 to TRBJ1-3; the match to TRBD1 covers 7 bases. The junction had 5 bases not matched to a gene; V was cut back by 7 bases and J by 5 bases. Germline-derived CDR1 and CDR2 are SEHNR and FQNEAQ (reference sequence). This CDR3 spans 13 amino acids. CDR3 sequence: CASTGQLRNTIYF. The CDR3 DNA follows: TGTGCCAGCACGGGACAGCTTCGAAACACCATATATTTT.

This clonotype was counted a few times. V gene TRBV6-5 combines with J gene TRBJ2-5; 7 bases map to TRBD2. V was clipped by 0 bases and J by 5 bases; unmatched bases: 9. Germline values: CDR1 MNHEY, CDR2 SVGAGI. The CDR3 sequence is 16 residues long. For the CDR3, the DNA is TGTGCCAGCAGTTACTCGAGCTCGGGGGGTTGGGAGACCCAGTACTTC. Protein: CASSYSSSGGWETQYF.

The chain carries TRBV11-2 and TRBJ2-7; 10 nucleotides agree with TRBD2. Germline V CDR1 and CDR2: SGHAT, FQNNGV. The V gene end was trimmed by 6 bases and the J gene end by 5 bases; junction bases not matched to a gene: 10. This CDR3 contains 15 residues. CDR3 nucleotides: TGTGCCAGCAGGCCAGAGGGACTAGCGAAAAACGAGCAGTACTTC. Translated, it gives CASRPEGLAKNEQYF.

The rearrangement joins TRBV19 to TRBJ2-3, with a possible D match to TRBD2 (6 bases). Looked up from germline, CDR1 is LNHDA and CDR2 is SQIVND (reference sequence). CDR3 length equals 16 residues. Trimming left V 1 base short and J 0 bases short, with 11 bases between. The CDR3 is CASSIGGDPSTDTQYF. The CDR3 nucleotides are TGTGCCAGTAGTATAGGCGGGGACCCAAGCACAGATACGCAGTATTTT.

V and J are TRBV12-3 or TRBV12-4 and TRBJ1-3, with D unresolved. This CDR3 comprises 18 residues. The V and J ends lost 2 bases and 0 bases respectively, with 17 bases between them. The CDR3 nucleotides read TGTGCCAGCAGTTTAACAACAAGGCTAACTTACTCTGGAAACACCATATATTTT. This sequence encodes CASSLTTRLTYSGNTIYF.

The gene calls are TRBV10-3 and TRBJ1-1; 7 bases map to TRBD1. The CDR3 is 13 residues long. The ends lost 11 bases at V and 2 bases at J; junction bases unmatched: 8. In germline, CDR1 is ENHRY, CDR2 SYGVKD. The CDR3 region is CAVAGTDNTEAFF. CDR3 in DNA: TGTGCCGTAGCCGGGACAGACAACACTGAAGCTTTCTTT.

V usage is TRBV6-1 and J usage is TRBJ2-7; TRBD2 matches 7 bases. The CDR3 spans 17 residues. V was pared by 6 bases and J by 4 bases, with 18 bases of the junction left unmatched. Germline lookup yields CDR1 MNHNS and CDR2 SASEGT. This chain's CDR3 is CASSHPPSYGRFYEQYF. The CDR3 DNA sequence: TGTGCCAGCAGCCACCCACCTAGCTACGGGAGGTTTTACGAGCAGTACTTC.

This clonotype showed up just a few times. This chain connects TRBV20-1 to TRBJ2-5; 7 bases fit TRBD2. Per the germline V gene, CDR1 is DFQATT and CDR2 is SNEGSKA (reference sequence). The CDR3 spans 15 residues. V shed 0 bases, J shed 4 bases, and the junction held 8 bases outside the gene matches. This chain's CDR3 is CSARDFATSIETQYF. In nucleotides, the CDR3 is TGCAGTGCTAGAGATTTCGCGACTAGCATAGAGACCCAGTACTTC.

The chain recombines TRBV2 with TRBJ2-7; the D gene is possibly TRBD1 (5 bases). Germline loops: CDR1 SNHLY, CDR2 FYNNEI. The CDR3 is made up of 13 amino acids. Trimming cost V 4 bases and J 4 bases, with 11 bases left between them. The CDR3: CASSGQGWYEQYF. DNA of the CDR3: TGTGCCAGCAGTGGCCAGGGTTGGTACGAGCAGTACTTC. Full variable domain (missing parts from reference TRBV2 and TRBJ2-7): EPEVTQTPSHQVTQMGQEVILRCVPISNHLYFYWYRQILGQKVEFLVSFYNNEISEKSEIFDDQFSVERPDGSNFTLKIRSTKLEDSAMYFCASSGQGWYEQYFGPGTRLTVT.

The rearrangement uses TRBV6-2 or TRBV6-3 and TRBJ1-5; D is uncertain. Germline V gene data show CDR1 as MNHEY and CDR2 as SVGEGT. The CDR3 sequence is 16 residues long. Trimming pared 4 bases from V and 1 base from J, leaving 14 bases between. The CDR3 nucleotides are TGTGCCAGCAGTTTCGGCCCCGACACAAGCAATCAGCCCCAGCATTTT. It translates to CASSFGPDTSNQPQHF.

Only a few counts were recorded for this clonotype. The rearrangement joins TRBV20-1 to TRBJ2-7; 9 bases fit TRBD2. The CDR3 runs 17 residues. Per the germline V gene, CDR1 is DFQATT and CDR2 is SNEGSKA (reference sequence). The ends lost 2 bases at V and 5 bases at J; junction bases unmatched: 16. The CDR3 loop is CSARPHFAGGKANEQYF. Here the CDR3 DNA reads TGCAGTGCTAGACCCCACTTTGCGGGAGGGAAAGCCAACGAGCAGTACTTC.

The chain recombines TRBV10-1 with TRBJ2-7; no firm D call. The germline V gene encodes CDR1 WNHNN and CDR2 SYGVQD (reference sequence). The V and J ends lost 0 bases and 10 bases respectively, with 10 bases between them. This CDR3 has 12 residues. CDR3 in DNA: TGCGCCAGCAGTGAGTCCACGTATATCCAGTACTTC. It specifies CASSESTYIQYF.

The CDR3 sequence is CSAPHSAVGAQYF. The DNA for the CDR3 is TGCAGTGCTCCCCACTCCGCCGTTGGGGCGCAGTATTTT. The J gene is TRBJ2-3, the V gene TRBV20-1; D gene uncertain. The CDR3 has 13 residues. Trimming took 5 bases from V and 10 from J, leaving 19 bases between them. CDR1 and CDR2 (germline): DFQATT, SNEGSKA (reference sequence).